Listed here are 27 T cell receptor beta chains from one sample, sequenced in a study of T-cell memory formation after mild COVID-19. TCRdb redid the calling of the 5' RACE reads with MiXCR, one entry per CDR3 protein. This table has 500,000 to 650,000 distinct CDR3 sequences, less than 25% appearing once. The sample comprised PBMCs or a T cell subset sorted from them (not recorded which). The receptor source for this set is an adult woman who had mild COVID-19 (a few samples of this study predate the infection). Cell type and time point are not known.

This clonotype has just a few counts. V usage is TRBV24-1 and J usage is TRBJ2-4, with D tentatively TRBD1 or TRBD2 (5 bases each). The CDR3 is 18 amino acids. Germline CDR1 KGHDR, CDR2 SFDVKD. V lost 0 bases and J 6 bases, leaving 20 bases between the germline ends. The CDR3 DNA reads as TGTGCCACCAGTGATTTGATAGGCGAGGCCGGTGGGGGAAACATTCAGTACTTC. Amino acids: CATSDLIGEAGGGNIQYF.

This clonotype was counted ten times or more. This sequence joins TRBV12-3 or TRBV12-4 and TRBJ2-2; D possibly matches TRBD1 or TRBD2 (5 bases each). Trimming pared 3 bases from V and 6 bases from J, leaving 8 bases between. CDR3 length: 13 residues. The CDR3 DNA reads TGTGCCAGCAGTTTGGTGGGGGCCGGGGAGCTGTTTTTT. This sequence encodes CASSLVGAGELFF.

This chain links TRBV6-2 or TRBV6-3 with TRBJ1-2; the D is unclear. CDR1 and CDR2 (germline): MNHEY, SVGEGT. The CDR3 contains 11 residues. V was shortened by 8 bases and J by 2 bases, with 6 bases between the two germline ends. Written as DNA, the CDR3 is TGTGCCAGCTGGGCCAACTATGGCTACACCTTC. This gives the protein CASWANYGYTF.

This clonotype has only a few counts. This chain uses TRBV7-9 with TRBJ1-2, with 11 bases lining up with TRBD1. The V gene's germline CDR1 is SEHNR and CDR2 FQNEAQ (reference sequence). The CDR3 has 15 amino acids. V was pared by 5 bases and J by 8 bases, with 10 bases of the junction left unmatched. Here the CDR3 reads CASSRTGQGAKGYTF. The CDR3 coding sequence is TGTGCCAGCAGCCGTACAGGACAGGGGGCAAAGGGCTACACCTTC.

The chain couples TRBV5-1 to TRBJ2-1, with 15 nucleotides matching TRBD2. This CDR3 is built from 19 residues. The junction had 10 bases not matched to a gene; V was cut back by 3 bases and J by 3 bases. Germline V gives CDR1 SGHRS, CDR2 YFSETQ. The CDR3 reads CASSWGLAGGHQRYNEQFF. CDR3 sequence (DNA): TGCGCCAGCAGCTGGGGACTAGCGGGAGGCCACCAACGCTACAATGAGCAGTTCTTC.

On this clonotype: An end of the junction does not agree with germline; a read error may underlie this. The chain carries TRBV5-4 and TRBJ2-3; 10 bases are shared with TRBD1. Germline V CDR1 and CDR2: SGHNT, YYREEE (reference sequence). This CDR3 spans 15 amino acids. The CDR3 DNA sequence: TGTGCCAGCAGCCGACCGGGACAGGGGACAGGTACGCAGTATTTT. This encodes CASSRPGQGTGTQYF.

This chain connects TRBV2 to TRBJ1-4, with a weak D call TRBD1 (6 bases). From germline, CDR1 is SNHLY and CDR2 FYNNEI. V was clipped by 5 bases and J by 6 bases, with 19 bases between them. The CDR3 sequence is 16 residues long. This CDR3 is CASSRTVPRGDEKLFF. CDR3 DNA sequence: TGTGCCAGCAGTCGGACAGTCCCACGAGGGGATGAAAAACTGTTTTTT.

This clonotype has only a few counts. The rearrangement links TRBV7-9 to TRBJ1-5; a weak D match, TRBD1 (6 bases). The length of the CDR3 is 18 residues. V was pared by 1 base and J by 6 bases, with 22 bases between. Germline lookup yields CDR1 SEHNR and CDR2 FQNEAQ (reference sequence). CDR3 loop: CASSLEWVAGGTGQPQHF. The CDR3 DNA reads TGTGCCAGCAGCTTAGAGTGGGTAGCGGGGGGCACCGGTCAGCCCCAGCATTTT.

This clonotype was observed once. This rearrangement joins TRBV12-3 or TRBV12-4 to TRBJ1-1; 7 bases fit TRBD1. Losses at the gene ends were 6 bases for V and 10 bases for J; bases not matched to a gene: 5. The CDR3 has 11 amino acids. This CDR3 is CASSGDSGAFF. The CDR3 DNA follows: TGTGCCAGCAGCGGGGACAGTGGAGCTTTCTTT.

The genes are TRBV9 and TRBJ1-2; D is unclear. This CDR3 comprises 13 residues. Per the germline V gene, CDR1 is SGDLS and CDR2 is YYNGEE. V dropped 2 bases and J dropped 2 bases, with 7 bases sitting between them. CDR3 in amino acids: CASSVAQNYGYTF. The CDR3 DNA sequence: TGTGCCAGCAGCGTCGCCCAGAACTATGGCTACACCTTC.

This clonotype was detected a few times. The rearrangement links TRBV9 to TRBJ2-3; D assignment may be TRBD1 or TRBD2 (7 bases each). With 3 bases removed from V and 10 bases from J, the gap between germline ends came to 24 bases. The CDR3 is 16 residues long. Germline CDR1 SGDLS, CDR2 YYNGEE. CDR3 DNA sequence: TGTGCCAGCAGCGAGGCCAGGGGGACTATAACGGAGGCGCAGTATTTT. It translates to CASSEARGTITEAQYF. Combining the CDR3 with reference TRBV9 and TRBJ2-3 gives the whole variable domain DSGVTQTPKHLITATGQRVTLRCSPRSGDLSVYWYQQSLDQGLQFLIQYYNGEERAKGNILERFSAQQFPDLHSELNLSSLELGDSALYFCASSEARGTITEAQYFGPGTRLTVL.

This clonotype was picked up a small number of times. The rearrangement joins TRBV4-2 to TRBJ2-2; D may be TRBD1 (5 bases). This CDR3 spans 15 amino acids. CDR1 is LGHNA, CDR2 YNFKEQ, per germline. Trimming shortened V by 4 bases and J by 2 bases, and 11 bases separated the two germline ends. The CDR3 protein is CASSPRQTNTGELFF. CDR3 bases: TGTGCCAGCAGCCCCCGACAGACCAACACCGGGGAGCTGTTTTTT.

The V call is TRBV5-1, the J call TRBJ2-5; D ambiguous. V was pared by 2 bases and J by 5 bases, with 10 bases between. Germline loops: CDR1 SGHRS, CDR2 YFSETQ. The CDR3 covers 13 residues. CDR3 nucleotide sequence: TGCGCCAGCAGCTTCGGACCTGAGGAGACCCAGTACTTC. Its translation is CASSFGPEETQYF.

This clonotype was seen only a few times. In DNA form, the CDR3 reads TGTGCCAGCAGTTTAGCGACGGTAACTGAAGCTTTCTTT. Translating gives CASSLATVTEAFF. The V call is TRBV12-3 or TRBV12-4, the J call TRBJ1-1; D is unresolved. This CDR3 is 13 amino acids long. The ends were cut back, 0 bases at V and 5 bases at J, with 7 bases in the middle.

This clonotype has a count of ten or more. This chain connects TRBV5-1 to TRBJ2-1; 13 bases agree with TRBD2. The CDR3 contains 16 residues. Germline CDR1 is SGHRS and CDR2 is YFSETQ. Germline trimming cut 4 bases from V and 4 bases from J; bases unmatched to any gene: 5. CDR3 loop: CASSPGLAGVYNEQFF. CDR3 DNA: TGCGCCAGCAGCCCCGGACTAGCGGGGGTATACAATGAGCAGTTCTTC.

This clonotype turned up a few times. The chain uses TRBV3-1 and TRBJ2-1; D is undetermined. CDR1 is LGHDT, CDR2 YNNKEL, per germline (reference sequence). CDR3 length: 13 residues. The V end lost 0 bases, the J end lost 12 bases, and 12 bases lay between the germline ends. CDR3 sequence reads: CASSQDVGSRQFF. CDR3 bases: TGTGCCAGCAGCCAAGATGTGGGCAGCCGGCAGTTCTTC.

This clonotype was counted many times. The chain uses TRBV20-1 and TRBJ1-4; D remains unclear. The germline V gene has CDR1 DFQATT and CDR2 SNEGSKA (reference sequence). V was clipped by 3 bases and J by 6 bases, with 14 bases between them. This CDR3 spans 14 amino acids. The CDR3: CSARWLGLHEKLFF. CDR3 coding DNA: TGCAGTGCTAGGTGGCTCGGGCTTCATGAAAAACTGTTTTTT.

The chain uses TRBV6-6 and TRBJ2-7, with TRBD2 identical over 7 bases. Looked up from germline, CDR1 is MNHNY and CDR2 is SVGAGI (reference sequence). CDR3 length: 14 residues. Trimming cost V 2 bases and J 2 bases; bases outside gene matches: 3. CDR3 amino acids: CASSYVGLTYEQYF. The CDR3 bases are TGTGCCAGCAGTTACGTGGGACTAACCTACGAGCAGTACTTC.

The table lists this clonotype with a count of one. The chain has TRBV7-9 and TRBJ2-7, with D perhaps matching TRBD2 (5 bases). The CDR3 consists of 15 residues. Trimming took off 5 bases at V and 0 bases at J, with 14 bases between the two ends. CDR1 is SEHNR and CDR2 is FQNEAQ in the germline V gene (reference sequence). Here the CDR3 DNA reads TGTGCCAGCAGCGCCTCGAGGGTGAGCTCCTACGAGCAGTACTTC. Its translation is CASSASRVSSYEQYF.

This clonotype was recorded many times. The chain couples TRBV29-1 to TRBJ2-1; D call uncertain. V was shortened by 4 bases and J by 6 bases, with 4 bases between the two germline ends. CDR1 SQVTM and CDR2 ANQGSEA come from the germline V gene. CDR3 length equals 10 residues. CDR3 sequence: CSVGLNEQFF. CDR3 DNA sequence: TGCAGCGTTGGACTCAATGAGCAGTTCTTC.

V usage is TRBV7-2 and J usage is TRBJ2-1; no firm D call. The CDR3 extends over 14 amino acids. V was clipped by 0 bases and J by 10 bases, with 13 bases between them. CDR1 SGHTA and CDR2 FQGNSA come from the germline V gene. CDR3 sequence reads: CASSLATVSGEQFF. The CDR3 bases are TGTGCCAGCAGCTTAGCCACTGTATCGGGCGAGCAGTTCTTC. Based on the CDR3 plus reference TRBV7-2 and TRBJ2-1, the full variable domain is GAGVSQSPSNKVTEKGKDVELRCDPISGHTALYWYRQSLGQGLEFLIYFQGNSAPDKSGLPSDRFSAERTGGSVSTLTIQRTQQEDSAVYLCASSLATVSGEQFFGPGTRLTVL.

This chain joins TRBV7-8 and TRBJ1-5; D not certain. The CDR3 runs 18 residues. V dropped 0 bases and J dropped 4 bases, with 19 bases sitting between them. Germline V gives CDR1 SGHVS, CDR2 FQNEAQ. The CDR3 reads CASSLAGGVSGLNQPQHF. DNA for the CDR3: TGTGCCAGCAGCTTAGCCGGCGGGGTGAGCGGTTTGAATCAGCCCCAGCATTTT. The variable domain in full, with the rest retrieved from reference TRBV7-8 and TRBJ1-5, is GAGVSQSPRYKVAKRGQDVALRCDPISGHVSLFWYQQALGQGPEFLTYFQNEAQLDKSGLPSDRFFAERPEGSVSTLKIQRTQQEDSAVYLCASSLAGGVSGLNQPQHFGDGTRLSIL.

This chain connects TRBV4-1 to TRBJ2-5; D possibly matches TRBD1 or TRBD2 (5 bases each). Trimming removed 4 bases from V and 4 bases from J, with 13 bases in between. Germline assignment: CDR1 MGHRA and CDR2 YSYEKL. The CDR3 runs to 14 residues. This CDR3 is CASSPLPGRETQYF. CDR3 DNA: TGCGCCAGCAGCCCACTTCCGGGACGAGAGACCCAGTACTTC.

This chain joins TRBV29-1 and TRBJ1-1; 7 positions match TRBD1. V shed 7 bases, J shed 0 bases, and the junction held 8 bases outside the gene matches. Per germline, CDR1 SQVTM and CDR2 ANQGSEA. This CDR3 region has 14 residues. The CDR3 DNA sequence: TGCAGCGCCGCGGGAGGGGGCTTGAACACTGAAGCTTTCTTT. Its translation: CSAAGGGLNTEAFF.

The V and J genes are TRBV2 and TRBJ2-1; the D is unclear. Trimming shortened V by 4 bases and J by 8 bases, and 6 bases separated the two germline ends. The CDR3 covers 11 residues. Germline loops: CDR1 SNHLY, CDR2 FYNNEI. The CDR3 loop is CASSVFDEQFF. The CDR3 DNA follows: TGTGCCAGCAGTGTGTTCGATGAGCAGTTCTTC.

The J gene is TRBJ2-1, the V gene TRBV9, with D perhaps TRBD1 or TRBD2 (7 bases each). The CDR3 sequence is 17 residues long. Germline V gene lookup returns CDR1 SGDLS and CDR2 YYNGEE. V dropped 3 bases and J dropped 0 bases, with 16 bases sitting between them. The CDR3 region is CASSAGGVPSSYNEQFF. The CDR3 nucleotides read TGTGCCAGCAGCGCAGGGGGGGTCCCGAGCTCCTACAATGAGCAGTTCTTC.

The CDR3 DNA reads TGTGCCAGCAGCTTAACGAGACAGGGGGATAGGACCCAGTACTTC. Its translation: CASSLTRQGDRTQYF. This sequence joins TRBV7-9 and TRBJ2-5, with 9 bases that match TRBD1. The germline CDR1 and CDR2 sequences are SEHNR and FQNEAQ (reference sequence). The CDR3 sequence is 15 residues long. V lost 2 bases and J lost 7; bases outside the gene matches: 8.